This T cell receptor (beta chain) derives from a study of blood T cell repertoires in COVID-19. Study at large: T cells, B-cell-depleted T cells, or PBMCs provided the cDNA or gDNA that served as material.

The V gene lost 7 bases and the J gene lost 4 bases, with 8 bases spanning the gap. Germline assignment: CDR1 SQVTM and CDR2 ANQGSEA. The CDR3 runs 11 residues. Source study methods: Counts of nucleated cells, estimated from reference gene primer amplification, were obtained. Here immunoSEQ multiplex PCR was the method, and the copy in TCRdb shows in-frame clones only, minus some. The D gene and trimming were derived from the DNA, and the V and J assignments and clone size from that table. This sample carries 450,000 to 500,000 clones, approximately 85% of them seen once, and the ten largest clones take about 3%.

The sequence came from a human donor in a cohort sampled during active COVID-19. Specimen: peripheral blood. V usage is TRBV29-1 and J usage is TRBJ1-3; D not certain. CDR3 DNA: TGCAGCGCCTCTCTGGGAAACACCATATATTTT. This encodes CSASLGNTIYF.